Shown below are 6 T cell receptor beta chains from a single sample sequenced in a study of Graves' ophthalmopathy and Graves' hyperthyroidism. Amplification targeted the TCR beta CDR3 regions, with RNA transcripts as the source material. In the first round, RT-PCR was carried out with HTBI primers, and a multiplex PCR formed the second round. Via MiXCR, TCRdb re-called the multiplex PCR reads, giving one row per CDR3 protein. The sample consists of approximately 1.2 million distinct CDR3 sequences, approximately 35% of them appearing once. Material: peripheral blood or thyroid tissue (not recorded which). These receptors all come from an adult man with Graves' hyperthyroidism.

This sequence joins TRBV20-1 and TRBJ1-1; D ambiguous. From germline, CDR1 is DFQATT and CDR2 SNEGSKA (reference sequence). CDR3 length: 14 amino acids. Deletions cut 4 bases from V and 5 bases from J, with 17 bases between. This chain's CDR3 is CSAKSGPGRTEAFF. CDR3 nucleotides: TGCAGTGCTAAGAGTGGCCCGGGTAGGACTGAAGCTTTCTTT.

The V gene is TRBV28, the J gene TRBJ1-5; 7 positions match TRBD1. V gave up 7 bases and J gave up 4 bases; unmatched junction bases: 10. The CDR3 loop spans 15 amino acids. CDR1 MDHEN and CDR2 SYDVKM come from the germline V gene. CDR3 coding DNA: TGTGCCAGCAAGGGACAGAAGATGTTTAATCAGCCCCAGCATTTT. It encodes CASKGQKMFNQPQHF.

V is TRBV7-9 and J is TRBJ1-2; 8 bases match TRBD1. The V and J ends lost 4 bases and 6 bases, in that order; junction bases with no gene match: 10. CDR1 and CDR2 (germline): SEHNR, FQNEAQ (reference sequence). The CDR3 runs to 15 residues. CDR3 in amino acids: CASSSTWPGGDGYTF. CDR3 DNA: TGTGCCAGCAGCTCCACCTGGCCAGGGGGCGATGGCTACACCTTC.

The chain has TRBV7-2 and TRBJ1-1; perhaps TRBD1 as D (6 bases). V shed 5 bases and J shed 4 bases, with 11 bases lying between them. This CDR3 comprises 13 residues. CDR1 SGHTA and CDR2 FQGNSA come from the germline V gene. CDR3 sequence: CASSVQGLTEAFF. The CDR3 DNA reads as TGTGCCAGCAGCGTACAGGGACTCACTGAAGCTTTCTTT.

This clonotype was counted ten times or more. This rearrangement joins TRBV10-3 to TRBJ1-2; D is ambiguous. Germline CDR1 and CDR2: ENHRY and SYGVKD. The CDR3 covers 13 residues. V lost 7 bases to trimming and J lost 5 bases, with 14 bases between them. The DNA of the CDR3 is TGTGCCATCAAGGGCGAAATCTCTTATGGCTACACCTTC. Its protein product is CAIKGEISYGYTF.

With respect to this clonotype: One junction end disagrees with the germline gene, perhaps due to a read error. J is TRBJ2-7 and V is TRBV29-1, with 9 bases aligning to TRBD2. The length of the CDR3 is 13 residues. CDR1 and CDR2 from the germline V gene are SQVTM and ANQGSEA. CDR3 in DNA: TGCAGCGTTGAGGCTAGCGGGATTCCCAACGAGGTCTTC. It codes for CSVEASGIPNEVF.